The 23 T cell receptor beta chains in this list originate from one sample, sequenced in a study of blood T cell repertoires in COVID-19. Clones were read by immunoSEQ multiplex PCR, and TCRdb kept only the in-frame ones, dropping some. The sample includes around 150,000 clones, about 86% of them seen just once. Sequencing was done on a sample of peripheral blood. These receptors were taken from a man in his fifties or sixties with acute or convalescent COVID-19.

V usage is TRBV5-1 and J usage is TRBJ2-3, with TRBD2 identical over 7 bases. Germline assignment: CDR1 SGHRS and CDR2 YFSETQ. The CDR3 has 14 amino acids. J was trimmed by 5 bases and V by 7 bases; bases with no gene match: 10. The CDR3: CASRVVAGGDTQYF. The CDR3 DNA reads TGCGCCAGCCGAGTGGTAGCGGGCGGAGATACGCAGTATTTT.

This chain connects TRBV5-4 to TRBJ2-5; no reliable D call. V dropped 0 bases and J dropped 3 bases, with 6 bases sitting between them. Germline CDR1 is SGHNT and CDR2 is YYREEE (reference sequence). The CDR3 extends over 13 amino acids. DNA for the CDR3: TGTGCCAGCAGCTTGGAGAGTAAAGAGACCCAGTACTTC. Translating it yields CASSLESKETQYF.

The CDR3 DNA follows: TGTGCCAGCTCTAAGTTCCCGGGGTACGAGCAGTACTTC. Encoded protein: CASSKFPGYEQYF. V gene TRBV6-5 combines with J gene TRBJ2-7; possible D gene TRBD2, 5 bases. V was clipped by 8 bases and J by 4 bases, with 15 bases between them. This CDR3 contains 13 residues. Germline V gene data show CDR1 as MNHEY and CDR2 as SVGAGI.

This clone is a singleton in its sample. The rearrangement joins TRBV7-9 to TRBJ1-2; 7 bases fit TRBD1. CDR3 length: 18 amino acids. V trimming: 5 bases; J trimming: 4 bases; junction bases outside the gene matches: 19. Germline CDR1 is SEHNR and CDR2 is FQNEAQ (reference sequence). The CDR3 DNA reads TGTGCCAGCAGCACCGACAGGGTTCTTGGTCCCAGGCGCTATGGCTACACCTTC. It encodes CASSTDRVLGPRRYGYTF.

The chain couples TRBV7-3 to TRBJ2-2; 10 bases are a match to TRBD2. The CDR3 has 17 amino acids. The germline V gene encodes CDR1 SGHTA and CDR2 FQGTGA. Trimming took 5 bases from V and 1 from J; bases not matched to a gene: 7. The CDR3 DNA is TGTGCCAGCAGCAGGCTAGCGGGAGCGGGGAACACCGGGGAGCTGTTTTTT. It encodes CASSRLAGAGNTGELFF.

J is TRBJ2-1 and V is TRBV9, with a tentative D call TRBD2 (6 bases). Germline assignment: CDR1 SGDLS and CDR2 YYNGEE. Trimming shortened V by 4 bases and J by 1 base, and 24 bases separated the two germline ends. There are 19 residues in the CDR3. The CDR3 region is CASSLRTLRGGPSYNEQFF. The DNA for the CDR3 is TGTGCCAGCAGCCTCCGTACGCTAAGGGGAGGACCTTCCTACAATGAGCAGTTCTTC.

This chain uses TRBV3-1 (or the pseudogene TRBV3-2) with TRBJ2-1; 10 nucleotides match TRBD2. The CDR3 length is 16 residues. The J segment lost 5 bases and the V segment lost 0 bases, leaving 4 bases of the junction unmatched. The germline V gene has CDR1 LGHDT and CDR2 YNNKEL (reference sequence). The DNA of the CDR3 is TGTGCCAGCAGCCAAGATCGTCTAGCGGGAGACAATGAGCAGTTCTTC. It translates to CASSQDRLAGDNEQFF.

This clone was counted between two and nine times. The chain carries TRBV6-5 and TRBJ1-2, with 7 bases that match TRBD1. The germline CDR1 and CDR2 sequences are MNHEY and SVGAGI. The CDR3 extends over 13 amino acids. Germline trimming cut 5 bases from V and 4 bases from J; bases unmatched to any gene: 4. The CDR3: CASSPQGGYGYTF. CDR3 DNA sequence: TGTGCCAGCAGTCCCCAGGGGGGCTATGGCTACACCTTC.

The chain employs TRBV5-1 and TRBJ2-1, with 8 bases aligning to TRBD2. CDR1 and CDR2 (germline): SGHRS, YFSETQ. V gave up 1 base and J gave up 4 bases; unmatched junction bases: 7. The CDR3 contains 16 residues. The CDR3 DNA follows: TGCGCCAGCAGCTTGCTTCCGAGCGGGAGTTACAATGAGCAGTTCTTC. It specifies CASSLLPSGSYNEQFF. Full variable domain (outside the CDR3, taken from reference TRBV5-1 and TRBJ2-1): KAGVTQTPRYLIKTRGQQVTLSCSPISGHRSVSWYQQTPGQGLQFLFEYFSETQRNKGNFPGRFSGRQFSNSRSEMNVSTLELGDSALYLCASSLLPSGSYNEQFFGPGTRLTVL.

In this sample, this clone turned up once. The chain carries TRBV12-2 and TRBJ1-4; TRBD1, the table's D call, was not compared with the DNA. TRBV12-2 is noted as a pseudogene. The CDR3 spans 18 residues. CDR3 in DNA: TGTGCAAGTCGCTCGGACGAGGGGGACAACAGGAAGGGTGAAAAACTGTTTTTT. Encoded protein: CASRSDEGDNRKGEKLFF.

The chain uses TRBV7-3 and TRBJ2-7; TRBD1 aligns across 9 bases. V trimming: 5 bases; J trimming: 5 bases; junction bases outside the gene matches: 10. Germline V CDR1 and CDR2: SGHTA, FQGTGA. The CDR3 covers 15 residues. The CDR3 region is CASSQGGTGSDEQYF. The DNA of the CDR3 is TGTGCCAGCAGCCAGGGCGGGACAGGGTCCGACGAGCAGTACTTC.

The chain couples TRBV5-5 to TRBJ1-3; tentative D call: TRBD1 (5 bases). The germline V gene encodes CDR1 SGHKS and CDR2 YYEKEE (reference sequence). Trimming took off 2 bases at V and 2 bases at J, with 8 bases between the two ends. CDR3 length equals 14 residues. This chain's CDR3 is CASSFSGTGNTIYF. CDR3 DNA sequence: TGTGCCAGCAGCTTCTCAGGGACTGGAAACACCATATATTTT.

The chain is built from TRBV4-1 and TRBJ1-2; the D is unclear. The germline gives CDR1 MGHRA, CDR2 YSYEKL. With 0 bases removed from V and 8 bases from J, the gap between germline ends came to 13 bases. The CDR3 runs 14 residues. CDR3 loop: CASSQEVSSRGYTF. The CDR3 bases are TGCGCCAGCAGCCAAGAAGTCAGCAGCAGGGGCTACACCTTC.

This clone was recorded a few times. The sample contains more than one DNA sequence encoding this CDR3. The chain links TRBV5-1 to TRBJ2-7, with 7 nucleotides matching TRBD2. Germline assignment: CDR1 SGHRS and CDR2 YFSETQ. V shed 0 bases and J 1 base; nucleotides not matched to a gene: 1. The CDR3 sequence is 14 residues long. The CDR3 sequence is CASSLAGGSYEQYF. The CDR3 DNA follows: TGCGCCAGCAGCTTGGCGGGGGGTTCCTACGAGCAGTACTTC.

In the case of this clone: The same CDR3 is also encoded by other DNA sequences in this sample. The V call is TRBV5-1, the J call TRBJ1-5; 9 bases fit TRBD1. This CDR3 is built from 14 residues. V was pared by 3 bases and J by 4 bases, with 2 bases of the junction left unmatched. Germline CDR1 reads SGHRS; CDR2 reads YFSETQ. For the CDR3, the DNA is TGCGCCAGCAGCTCTGGACAGGGGAATCAGCCCCAGCATTTT. Protein product: CASSSGQGNQPQHF.

The genes are TRBV19 and TRBJ2-1; 8 nucleotides line up with TRBD1. CDR3 length: 14 amino acids. CDR1 is LNHDA, CDR2 SQIVND, per germline (reference sequence). The ends lost 7 bases at V and 9 bases at J; junction bases unmatched: 11. The CDR3 spells CASTTTGAPLEQFF. CDR3 coding DNA: TGTGCCAGTACCACGACAGGGGCACCCCTTGAGCAGTTCTTC.

The CDR3 DNA reads TGTGCCGCGGCGGAGGGATTGGGAAATGAGCAGTTCTTC. Residues: CAAAEGLGNEQFF. This chain uses TRBV5-4 with TRBJ2-1; maybe TRBD2 (6 bases). The germline V and J ends were trimmed by 10 bases and 7 bases, with 18 bases remaining between them. The germline V gene has CDR1 SGHNT and CDR2 YYREEE (reference sequence). The CDR3 is 13 amino acids.

The V gene is TRBV10-3, the J gene TRBJ2-7; D is perhaps TRBD2 (6 bases). The V and J ends lost 6 bases and 7 bases respectively, with 16 bases between them. Germline V CDR1 and CDR2: ENHRY, SYGVKD. The CDR3 covers 13 residues. The chain's CDR3 is CAIRPGDRGEQYF. The CDR3 coding sequence is TGTGCCATCAGACCGGGGGACCGGGGGGAGCAGTACTTC.

This sequence joins TRBV6-5 and TRBJ1-6; the D gene is possibly TRBD1 (6 bases). The CDR3 runs to 14 residues. Trimming stripped 7 bases from V and 7 bases from J, with 14 bases between. Germline-derived CDR1 and CDR2 are MNHEY and SVGAGI. This CDR3 is CASMREGGNSPLHF. CDR3 coding DNA: TGTGCCAGCATGCGCGAGGGGGGGAATTCACCCCTCCACTTT.

J is TRBJ2-5 and V is TRBV13, with 8 bases that match TRBD1. J was trimmed by 0 bases and V by 5 bases; bases with no gene match: 5. Per germline, CDR1 PRHDT and CDR2 FYEKMQ (reference sequence). This CDR3 spans 15 amino acids. DNA of the CDR3: TGTGCCAGCAGCCAACGACAGGGGTACCAAGAGACCCAGTACTTC. This translates into CASSQRQGYQETQYF.

This chain connects TRBV6-6 to TRBJ1-5, with D possibly matching TRBD1 (5 bases). The CDR3 runs 15 residues. Trimming pared 2 bases from V and 4 bases from J, leaving 12 bases between. Germline assignment: CDR1 MNHNY and CDR2 SVGAGI (reference sequence). The CDR3 bases are TGTGCCAGCAGTTACGGGGACGGGAGGAATCAGCCCCAGCATTTT. It is translated as CASSYGDGRNQPQHF.

CDR3 in DNA: TGTGCCAGCACTAGACAGGCGATCAATCAGCCCCAGCATTTT. Protein product: CASTRQAINQPQHF. The rearrangement uses TRBV19 and TRBJ1-5; D might be TRBD1 (6 bases). The germline CDR1 and CDR2 sequences are LNHDA and SQIVND (reference sequence). This CDR3 is built from 14 residues. The V gene lost 9 bases and the J gene lost 3 bases, with 15 bases spanning the gap.

CDR3 nucleotide sequence: TGTGCCACCAGCTCTGGCGGCAACACCATATATTTT. This translates into CATSSGGNTIYF. The chain couples TRBV15 to TRBJ1-3; D is unclear. Germline loops: CDR1 LNHNV, CDR2 YYDKDF (reference sequence). Trimming pared 5 bases from V and 7 bases from J, leaving 9 bases between. The CDR3 extends over 12 amino acids.